This TCR beta chain was retrieved from a study of blood T cell repertoires in COVID-19. Study-wide background: Sample material is recorded as cDNA or gDNA derived from T cells, B-cell-depleted T cells, or PBMCs.

This CDR3 has 13 amino acids. Trimming took off 7 bases at V and 6 bases at J, with 12 bases between the two ends. Looked up from germline, CDR1 is MNHEY and CDR2 is SVGAGI. Method: immunoSEQ multiplex PCR; TCRdb's copy keeps in-frame clones and lacks some. The table records approximately 340,000 clones, about 83% of them present only once. The chain employs TRBV6-5 and TRBJ2-2; D remains unclear. The specimen was peripheral blood. This TCR derives from a man aged 25-40 years with active or convalescent COVID-19. CDR3 sequence reads: CASTPVTAGELFF. CDR3 nucleotides: TGTGCCAGCACCCCGGTTACTGCCGGGGAGCTGTTTTTT.